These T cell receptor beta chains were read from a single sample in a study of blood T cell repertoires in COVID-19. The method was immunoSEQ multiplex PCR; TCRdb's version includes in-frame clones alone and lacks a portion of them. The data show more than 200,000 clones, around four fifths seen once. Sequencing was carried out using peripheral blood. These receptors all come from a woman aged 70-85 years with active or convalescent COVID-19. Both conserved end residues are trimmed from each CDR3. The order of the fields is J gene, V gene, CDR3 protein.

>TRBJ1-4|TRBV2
ASSKNRGRNEKLF
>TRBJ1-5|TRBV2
ASSEQGSRNQPQH
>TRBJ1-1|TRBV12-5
ASGLVWGQGGDTEAF
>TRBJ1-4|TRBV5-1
ASSLSFSTNEKLF
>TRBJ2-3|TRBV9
ASSLSGIPLGDTQY
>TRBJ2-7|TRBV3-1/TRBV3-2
ASSLLDRAYEQY
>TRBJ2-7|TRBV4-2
ASSQQLPGLAGGNEQY
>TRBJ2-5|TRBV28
ASSFPGTGQETQY
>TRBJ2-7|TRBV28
ASSSDRVAYEQY
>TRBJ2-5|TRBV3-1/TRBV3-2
ASSRRIQETQY
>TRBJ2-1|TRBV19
AVTAGNEQF
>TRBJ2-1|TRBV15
ATSSGGARSYNEQF
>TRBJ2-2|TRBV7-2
ASSLGQGTGELF
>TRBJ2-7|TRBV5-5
ASSSWGDYEQY
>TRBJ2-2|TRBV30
AWSEVRRGELF
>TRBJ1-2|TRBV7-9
ASSRDRGGYT
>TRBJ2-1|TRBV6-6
ASTPTSGGGGEQF
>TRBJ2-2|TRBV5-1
ASSVGTTNTGELF
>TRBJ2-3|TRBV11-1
ASSRVADTQY
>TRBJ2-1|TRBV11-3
ASSLAGTSGSGTEQF
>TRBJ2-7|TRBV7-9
ATERGVSYEQY
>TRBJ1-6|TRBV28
ASSHGTGINSPLH
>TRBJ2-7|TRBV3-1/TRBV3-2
ASSQDWGQGIYEQY
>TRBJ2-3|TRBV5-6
ASSWTSGTTDTQY
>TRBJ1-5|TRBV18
ASSPQGNRNQPQH
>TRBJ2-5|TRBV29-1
SVDSSGTQETQY
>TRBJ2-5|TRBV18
ASSPRVRTGVLQETQY
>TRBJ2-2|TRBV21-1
ASSTYRLAGAWCTGELF
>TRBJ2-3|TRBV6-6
ASSYRSAGAGDTQY
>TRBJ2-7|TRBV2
ASGSGWTYEQY